This TCR beta chain was identified in a study of human T cells and chemical hapten exposure (dated by TCRdb to about 2021). The study in broad terms: For sensitization, 2% DPC in acetone was applied to a roughly 2 cm by roughly 2 cm area of upper inner arm skin. Weekly therapeutic DPC doses were additionally applied to the scalp of patients throughout the roughly 25-week study period. Patch testing on the upper back used Finn chambers containing 0.01% DPC, with scoring done after 6 days according to International Contact Dermatitis Research Group standards. The patient cohort, mostly female, included alopecia areata with under or over 50% scalp involvement, alopecia totalis and alopecia universalis. The libraries were sequenced as a pool, and the TCR yield per sample differed mostly because of small variations in library volumes within the pool. This study followed changes in the peripheral blood TCR repertoire in vivo during primary and secondary sensitization of alopecia patients to the hapten diphenylcyclopropenone (DPC). Patient blood was sampled pre-sensitization (week 0) and at 2, 6 and about 24 weeks after DPC sensitization. Around 30 alopecia patients provided blood for TCR sequencing at one to four time points (pre-sensitization, 2, 6 and 24 weeks). What the work shows at the level of the full study, not this receptor alone: Patch test score correlated positively with the number of PT1 expanded TCRs, reaching significance at thresholds 8, 16 and 32 but not at 4. Compared with pre-sensitization or healthy control sets, expanded TCRs formed significantly more large CDR3 similarity clusters, which is consistent with antigen-driven responses. DPC sensitization did not change how many TCRs were above 1 in 1000 frequency, and no evidence was found of alterations in global repertoire structure. Alopecia, a presumed autoimmune disease, was present in all patients, so the immune response of the patients might differ from that of healthy individuals. Repeated subsampling changed both the strength of the expansion versus patch-test correlation and the threshold at which the correlation became significant.

The germline V gene supplies CDR1 ENHRY and CDR2 SYGVKD. V loses 4 bases, J loses 9 bases, and the germline ends lie 10 bases apart. CDR3 length: 12 amino acids, cysteine to phenylalanine. Of all the DNA, just the CDR3 is kept, 36 bases in frame from base 1. The intended sense of this specimen's time point label: pre-sensitization, week 0. The treatment or condition label here, explained by the study, means: therapeutic diphenylcyclopropenone sensitization with weekly scalp DPC. At every patch-test visit, the blood draw took place before the patch test was put on. Patients were eligible if aged 18 to 70, diagnosed with alopecia and judged suitable for DPC therapy, and pregnant patients were excluded. Total RNA was extracted from unfractionated whole blood that had been collected in Tempus Blood RNA tubes. The protocol used for the library was RACE. Sequencing was carried out with a NextSeq 500. During library preparation, unique molecular identifiers were attached to individual cDNA molecules so that TCRs could be counted quantitatively and reproducibly. For every blood RNA sample, sequencing covered both the TCR alpha and TCR beta chains. In the original analysis: Samples had a median of roughly 98,000 TCRs, with a range from roughly 23,224 to 700,000. V, J and CDR3 annotation of the TCR reads was carried out using the Decombinator software suite. For PS versus PT1 abundance plots, all samples were subsampled to the same number of TCRs (28,000). TCRs were defined as expanded if absent before sensitization and observed at least eight times at the 2-week time point. In-frame beta chains were kept once TCRdb had trimmed the public reads at Q25 with fastp and called clones with MiXCR. Rows merge per CDR3 protein into single entries with the most common DNA and genes. These V and J calls rely on TCRdb rather than the paper's analysis. The sample table shows under 400,000 distinct CDR3 sequences, and more than 4.5% are seen once. The top ten hold 2.6% of the sample.

This clonotype occurred many times. Its target antigen remains unknown. The sample holds no much larger clone one base away, and base qualities are not on file. This clonotype originated in a woman between 50 and 59 years old with alopecia areata. Some clones in this sample may be carry-over from other donors' samples. The source material was whole blood, sampled in connection with sensitization to the hapten diphenylcyclopropenone (DPC). The chain couples TRBV10-3 to TRBJ2-1; the D segment could be TRBD2, given 6 matching bases. The DNA reads TGTGCCATCAGTGGGACTACCGGTGAGCAGTTCTTC. This encodes CAISGTTGEQFF.